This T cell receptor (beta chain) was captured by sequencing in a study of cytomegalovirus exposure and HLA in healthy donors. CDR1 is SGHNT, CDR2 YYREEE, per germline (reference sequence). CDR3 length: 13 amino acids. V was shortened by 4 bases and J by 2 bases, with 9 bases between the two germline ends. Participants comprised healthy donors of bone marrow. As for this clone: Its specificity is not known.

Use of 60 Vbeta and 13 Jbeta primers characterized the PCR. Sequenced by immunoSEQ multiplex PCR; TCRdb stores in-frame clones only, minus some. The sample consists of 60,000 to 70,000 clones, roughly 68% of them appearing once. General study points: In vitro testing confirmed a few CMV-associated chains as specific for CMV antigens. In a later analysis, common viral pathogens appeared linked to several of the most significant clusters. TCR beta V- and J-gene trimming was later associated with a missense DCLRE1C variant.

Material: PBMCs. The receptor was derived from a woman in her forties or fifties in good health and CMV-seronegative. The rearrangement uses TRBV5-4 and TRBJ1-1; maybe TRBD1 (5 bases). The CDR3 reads CASSPDSNTEAFF. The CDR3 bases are TGTGCCAGCAGCCCAGACAGCAACACTGAAGCTTTCTTT.